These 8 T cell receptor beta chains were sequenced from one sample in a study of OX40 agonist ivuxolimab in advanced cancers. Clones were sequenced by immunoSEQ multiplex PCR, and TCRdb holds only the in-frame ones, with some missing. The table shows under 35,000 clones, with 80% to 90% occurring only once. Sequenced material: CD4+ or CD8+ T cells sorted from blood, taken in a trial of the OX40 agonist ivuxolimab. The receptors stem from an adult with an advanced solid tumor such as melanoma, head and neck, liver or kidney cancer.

This CDR3 is CASSLYLRGTEAFF. In DNA form, the CDR3 reads TGTGCCAGCAGCTTGTACCTACGCGGGACTGAAGCTTTCTTT. The chain is built from TRBV5-6 and TRBJ1-1; D remains ambiguous. The CDR3 spans 14 residues. The germline gives CDR1 SGHDT, CDR2 YYEEEE. V lost 1 base, J lost 5 bases, and 12 bases lay in between. The full variable domain, in which reference TRBV5-6 and TRBJ1-1 provide the parts outside the CDR3, is DAGVTQSPTHLIKTRGQQVTLRCSPKSGHDTVSWYQQALGQGPQFIFQYYEEEERQRGNFPDRFSGHQFPNYSSELNVNALLLGDSALYLCASSLYLRGTEAFFGQGTRLTVV.

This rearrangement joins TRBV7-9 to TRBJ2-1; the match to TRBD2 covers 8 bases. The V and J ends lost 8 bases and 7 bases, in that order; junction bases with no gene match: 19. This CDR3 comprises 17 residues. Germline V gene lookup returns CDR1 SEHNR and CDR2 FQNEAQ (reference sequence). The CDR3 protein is CASPQSGVAGLLNEQFF. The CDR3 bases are TGTGCCAGCCCCCAGTCAGGGGTAGCGGGGCTCTTGAATGAGCAGTTCTTC.

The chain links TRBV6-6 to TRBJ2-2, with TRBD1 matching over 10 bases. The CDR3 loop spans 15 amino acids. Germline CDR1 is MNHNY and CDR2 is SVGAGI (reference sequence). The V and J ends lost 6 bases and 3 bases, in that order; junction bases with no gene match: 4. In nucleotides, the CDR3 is TGTGCCAGCAGGACAGGGGGCCGGGACACCGGGGAGCTGTTTTTT. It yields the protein CASRTGGRDTGELFF.

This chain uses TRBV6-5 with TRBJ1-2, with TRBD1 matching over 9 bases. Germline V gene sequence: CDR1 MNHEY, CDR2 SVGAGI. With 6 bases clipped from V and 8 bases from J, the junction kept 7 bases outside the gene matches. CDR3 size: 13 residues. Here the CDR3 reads CASSWTGVEGYTF. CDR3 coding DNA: TGTGCCAGCAGCTGGACAGGGGTAGAGGGCTACACCTTC.

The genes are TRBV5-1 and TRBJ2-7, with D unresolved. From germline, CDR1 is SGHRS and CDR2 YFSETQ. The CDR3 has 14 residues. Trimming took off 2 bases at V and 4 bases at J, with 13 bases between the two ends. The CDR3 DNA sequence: TGCGCCAGCAGCTTTACCGATTTGGCATACGAGCAGTACTTC. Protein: CASSFTDLAYEQYF. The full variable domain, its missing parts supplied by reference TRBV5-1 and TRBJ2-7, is KAGVTQTPRYLIKTRGQQVTLSCSPISGHRSVSWYQQTPGQGLQFLFEYFSETQRNKGNFPGRFSGRQFSNSRSEMNVSTLELGDSALYLCASSFTDLAYEQYFGPGTRLTVT.

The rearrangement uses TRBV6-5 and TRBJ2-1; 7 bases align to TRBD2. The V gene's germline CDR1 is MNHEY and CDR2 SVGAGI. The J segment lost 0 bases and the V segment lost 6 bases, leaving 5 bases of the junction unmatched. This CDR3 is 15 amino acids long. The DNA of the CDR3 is TGTGCCAGCAGCTCACTAGCGCGCTCCTACAATGAGCAGTTCTTC. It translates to CASSSLARSYNEQFF.

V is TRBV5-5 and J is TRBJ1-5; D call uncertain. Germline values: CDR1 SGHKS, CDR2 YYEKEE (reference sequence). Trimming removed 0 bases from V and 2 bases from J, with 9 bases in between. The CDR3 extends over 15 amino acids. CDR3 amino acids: CASSLGRSGNQPQHF. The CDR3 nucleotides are TGTGCCAGCAGCTTGGGCAGGAGCGGCAATCAGCCCCAGCATTTT.

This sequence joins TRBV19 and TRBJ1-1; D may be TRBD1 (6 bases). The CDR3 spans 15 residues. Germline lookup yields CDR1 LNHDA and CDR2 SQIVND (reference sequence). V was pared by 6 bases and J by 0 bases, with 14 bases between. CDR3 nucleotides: TGTGCCAGTAGATCCAGCGGACAGTTGAACACTGAAGCTTTCTTT. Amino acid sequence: CASRSSGQLNTEAFF.